Below are 20 T cell receptor beta chains sequenced from a single sample in a study of CD8+ T cells in alopecia areata (dated by TCRdb to the late 2010s). Pooled mouse cutaneous lymph node cells were stained for CD4, CD8alpha, NKG2D, NKG2ACE and other markers and were then sorted on a BD Influx. Libraries were constructed by the immunoSEQ multiplex PCR assay. To provide template for TCR sequencing, every sample had RNA extracted and reverse transcribed into cDNA. Entries here come from immuneACCESS through TCRdb and include only in-frame sequences with V and J called. Some clones fail to appear in such tables; in the studies checked, an unresolved V gene covers under half of the shortfall, and the cause of the remainder is unknown. Listed for this sample are 200,000 to 300,000 clones, none observed only a single time. The top ten hold roughly 1.2% of the sample. The sequencing sample was made of CD4+ T cells sorted from a lymph node. These receptors originate from a C3H/HeJ mouse with alopecia areata. The MHC haplotype that this mouse strain carries is H2-k.

This clone was recorded a few times. Genes and germline come from the mouse. Read coverage stops 4 residues before the CDR3 terminus; the germline J gene supplies the remainder. V and J are TRBV19 and TRBJ2-3; weak D call: TRBD1 (6 bases). V shed 1 base and J shed 0 bases, with 9 bases lying between them. Per germline, CDR1 FNHDT and CDR2 SITEND (reference sequence). The CDR3 spans 15 residues. Incomplete CDR3 DNA: TGTGCCAGCAGTATACGGACAGATAGTGCAGAA. The encoded protein is CASSIRTDSAE. The whole CDR3 reads CASSIRTDSAETLYF.

This clone came up a few times. All gene names here are mouse names. Read sequence stops 4 residues before the CDR3 end, and the germline J gene provides the missing end. The same CDR3 arises from other DNA sequences in this sample as well. The chain couples TRBV17 to TRBJ2-3; no firm D call. CDR1 is MNHDT and CDR2 is YYDKIL in the germline V gene. This CDR3 is built from 13 residues. V dropped 1 base and J dropped 1 base, with 3 bases sitting between them. CDR3 in amino acids: CASSRVGAETLYF. The CDR3 bases that were read are TGTGCTAGCAGTAGAGTGGGTGCAGAA.

The table lists this clone with a few counts. Gene names refer to mouse genes. With the read ending 4 residues before the CDR3 end, the germline J gene is used to fill in that end. The chain employs TRBV29 and TRBJ1-1; maybe TRBD1 (6 bases). CDR3 size: 14 residues. Germline assignment: CDR1 MSHET and CDR2 SYDVDS. V was pared by 2 bases and J by 0 bases, with 7 bases between. The CDR3 sequence is CASSLEGANTEVFF. CDR3 DNA (partial): TGTGCTAGCAGTTTAGAGGGGGCAAACACA.

This clone appeared a few times. Gene names follow the mouse nomenclature. The read is 4 residues too short to cover the CDR3 end, so that end is filled in from the germline J gene. The chain recombines TRBV13-1 with TRBJ2-5; 9 bases map to TRBD1. The CDR3 loop spans 15 amino acids. CDR1 is NSHNY, CDR2 SYGAGN, per germline. Incomplete CDR3 DNA: TGTGCCAGCAGTGATGCGGACAGGGGACGAGAC. Encoded protein: CASSDADRGRD. The full CDR3 protein is CASSDADRGRDTQYF.

On this clone itself: Mouse gene names apply. The CDR3 is cut off 4 residues early in the read; its end comes from the germline J gene. This rearrangement joins TRBV13-2 to TRBJ2-2; TRBD1 aligns across 12 bases. V was clipped by 1 base and J by 4 bases; unmatched bases: 5. Germline CDR1 is NNHNN and CDR2 is SYGAGS (reference sequence). The CDR3 is 17 amino acids. The CDR3 DNA, read in part, is TGTGCCAGCGGTGATCCGGGACAGGGGGCGCCCACCGGG. This codes for CASGDPGQGAPTG. The entire CDR3 protein is CASGDPGQGAPTGQLYF.

This clone has more than one count but fewer than ten. Gene names denote mouse genes. The sequence runs out 4 residues before the end of the CDR3; the remainder is reconstructed from the germline J gene. The gene calls are TRBV31 and TRBJ2-1; TRBD1 agrees at 8 bases. V gave up 1 base and J gave up 3 bases; unmatched junction bases: 2. Germline V gene lookup returns CDR1 GKSSPN and CDR2 SITVG. The CDR3 contains 14 residues. CDR3 loop: CAWSRGTGYAEQFF. Incomplete CDR3 DNA: TGTGCCTGGAGTCGGGGGACAGGCTATGCT.

This clone showed up just a few times. Mouse gene names and germline throughout. Read sequence stops 4 residues before the CDR3 end, and the germline J gene provides the missing end. The chain has TRBV1 and TRBJ1-2, with D possibly being TRBD1 (6 bases). The germline V gene encodes CDR1 NSQYPW and CDR2 LRSPGD (reference sequence). V was trimmed by 0 bases and J by 3 bases, leaving 11 bases between them. This CDR3 is 15 amino acids long. Here the CDR3 reads CTCSADQGKDSDYTF. CDR3 DNA, as far as it was read: TGCACCTGCAGTGCAGATCAGGGGAAAGACTCC. The entire variable domain, with the rest obtained from reference TRBV1 and TRBJ1-2, is as follows: VTLLEQNPRWRLVPRGQAVNLRCILKNSQYPWMSWYQQDLQKQLQWLFTLRSPGDKEVKSLPGADYLATRVTDTELRLQVANMSQGRTLYCTCSADQGKDSDYTFGSGTRLLVI.

This clone was observed a few times. Genes here carry mouse names. Read data end 4 residues before the CDR3 end; the end is taken from the germline J gene. The same CDR3 arises from other DNA sequences in this sample as well. This chain connects TRBV17 to TRBJ1-1, with 7 bases that match TRBD1. Germline trimming cut 6 bases from V and 3 bases from J; bases unmatched to any gene: 4. Looked up from germline, CDR1 is MNHDT and CDR2 is YYDKIL. CDR3 length equals 13 residues. Partial CDR3 DNA: TGTGCTAGCAGGAGACAGGGAGACACA. Its protein product is CASRRQGDT. The full CDR3 protein is CASRRQGDTEVFF.

In regard to this clone: Mouse germline and gene names are used. The CDR3 end is not reached by the read, which stops 4 residues before it; the germline J gene fills it in. The chain couples TRBV19 to TRBJ2-3; D unclear. The germline gives CDR1 FNHDT, CDR2 SITEND (reference sequence). CDR3 length equals 12 residues. V gave up 5 bases and J gave up 1 base, with 5 bases separating them. The sequenced part of the CDR3 DNA is TGTGCCAGCAGGAAGGGTGCAGAA. Amino acids: CASRKGAE. The CDR3 as a whole reads CASRKGAETLYF.

This clone was recorded a few times. Mouse germline and gene names are used. The read halts 4 residues ahead of the CDR3 end, with the missing end drawn from the germline J gene. The V gene is TRBV5, the J gene TRBJ2-7, with D unresolved. The CDR3 consists of 12 residues. Germline lookup yields CDR1 LGHNA and CDR2 YNLKQL (reference sequence). The V end lost 5 bases, the J end lost 3 bases, and 8 bases lay between the germline ends. CDR3 sequence reads: CASSAPGYEQYF. Incomplete CDR3 DNA: TGTGCCAGCAGCGCCCCAGGCTAT.

This clone was picked up a small number of times. Mouse gene names and germline throughout. The read halts 4 residues ahead of the CDR3 end, with the missing end drawn from the germline J gene. The chain carries TRBV19 and TRBJ2-3; TRBD1 is a possible D gene (6 bases). This CDR3 comprises 14 residues. Germline assignment: CDR1 FNHDT and CDR2 SITEND (reference sequence). Deletions cut 4 bases from V and 2 bases from J, with 11 bases between. Partial CDR3 DNA: TGTGCCAGCAGTCCGGGACACCCTGCAGAA. This sequence encodes CASSPGHPAE. In full, the CDR3 is CASSPGHPAETLYF.

For this clone: Gene names refer to mouse genes. The read gets to within 4 residues of the CDR3 end, and the germline J gene fills in the rest. The chain couples TRBV13-2 to TRBJ2-5, with D unclear. Trimming took off 6 bases at V and 1 base at J, with 6 bases between the two ends. Germline V lookup: CDR1 NNHNN, CDR2 SYGAGS (reference sequence). The CDR3 spans 12 residues. The CDR3 bases that were read are TGTGCCAGCGTCCAGGACCAAGAC. Amino acid sequence: CASVQDQD. The full CDR3 is CASVQDQDTQYF.

In its sample, this clone was seen many times. Gene names and germline match the mouse. The read stops 4 residues short of the end of the CDR3; the missing end is completed from the germline J gene. The V and J genes are TRBV17 and TRBJ2-7; perhaps TRBD2 as D (6 bases). The germline V and J ends were trimmed by 0 bases and 3 bases, with 9 bases remaining between them. The CDR3 runs to 14 residues. Germline V gene sequence: CDR1 MNHDT, CDR2 YYDKIL. CDR3 in amino acids: CASSRDLGFYEQYF. The CDR3 DNA, read in part, is TGTGCTAGCAGTAGAGATCTGGGGTTCTAT.

Worth noting for this clone: Germline and genes: mouse. The covered CDR3 bases are TGTGCCAGCAGCCAAGATGGGACAGATGCAGAA. This translates into CASSQDGTDAE. From start to end, the CDR3 is CASSQDGTDAETLYF. This chain uses TRBV5 with TRBJ2-3; 7 nucleotides align to TRBD1. The missing CDR3 end, 4 residues past where the read stops, is filled in from the germline J gene. This CDR3 has 15 amino acids. Germline CDR1 is LGHNA and CDR2 is YNLKQL (reference sequence). The ends lost 0 bases at V and 2 bases at J; junction bases unmatched: 2.

With respect to this clone: Gene names are the mouse ones. The missing CDR3 end, 4 residues past where the read stops, is filled in from the germline J gene. V and J are TRBV13-1 and TRBJ2-4; 10 positions agree with TRBD2. CDR1 and CDR2 (germline): NSHNY, SYGAGN. The CDR3 length is 15 residues. The J segment lost 2 bases and the V segment lost 3 bases, leaving 3 bases of the junction unmatched. CDR3 protein: CASSGDWGHQNTLYF. The covered CDR3 bases are TGTGCCAGCAGTGGGGACTGGGGCCATCAAAAC.

This clone was detected a few times. Gene names and germline refer to mouse. The CDR3 goes on 4 residues after the read ends, and that part is filled in from the germline J gene. The chain has TRBV31 and TRBJ2-3; 9 bases are shared with TRBD2. Germline CDR1 is GKSSPN and CDR2 is SITVG. Trimming took 1 base from V and 1 from J; bases not matched to a gene: 3. This CDR3 has 15 amino acids. CDR3 DNA, as far as it was read: TGTGCCTGGAGTCCTGGGGGGGAACGTGCAGAA. Residues: CAWSPGGERAE. The whole CDR3 protein is CAWSPGGERAETLYF.

A word on this clone: Gene names follow the mouse nomenclature. The read is 4 residues too short to cover the CDR3 end, so that end is filled in from the germline J gene. This chain links TRBV1 with TRBJ2-2; possible D gene TRBD1, 6 bases. The germline V gene has CDR1 NSQYPW and CDR2 LRSPGD (reference sequence). CDR3 size: 15 residues. The ends were cut back, 4 bases at V and 2 bases at J, with 11 bases in the middle. The CDR3: CTCSGDTANTGQLYF. CDR3 DNA (partial): TGCACCTGCAGTGGGGACACTGCCAACACCGGG.

As for this clone: The gene names given are mouse names. Sequencing ends 4 residues short of the CDR3 end; the germline J gene provides the rest. Other DNA sequences in the sample encode the same CDR3. This chain connects TRBV29 to TRBJ2-5, with 10 bases matching TRBD1. The CDR3 is made up of 14 amino acids. V lost 6 bases, J lost 3 bases, and 3 bases stayed unmatched. Looked up from germline, CDR1 is MSHET and CDR2 is SYDVDS. The covered CDR3 bases are TGTGCTAGCAGCCCGGGACAGGGGCAAGAC. This translates into CASSPGQGQD. The entire CDR3 sequence reads CASSPGQGQDTQYF.

Details on this clone: Gene and germline names: mouse. The read terminates 4 residues ahead of where the CDR3 ends, so the germline J gene completes it. The chain combines TRBV14 with TRBJ2-1; no reliable D call. Germline assignment: CDR1 SGHDT and CDR2 FRDEAV. CDR3 length: 16 residues. Trimming pared 3 bases from V and 1 base from J, leaving 14 bases between. The part of the CDR3 DNA that was read is TGTGCCAGCAGTTCCTCTCCACCACAAAACTATGCT. Translation: CASSSSPPQNYA. The entire CDR3 protein is CASSSSPPQNYAEQFF.

A remark on this clone: Gene names follow the mouse nomenclature. Read sequence stops 4 residues before the CDR3 end, and the germline J gene provides the missing end. The V and J genes are TRBV13-3 and TRBJ2-2; 7 bases agree with TRBD1. Germline V gene data show CDR1 as NNHDY and CDR2 as SYVADS. V shed 1 base, J shed 1 base, and the junction held 1 base outside the gene matches. This CDR3 has 15 residues. Incomplete CDR3 DNA: TGTGCCAGCAGTGATCCAGGGGGAAACACCGGG. As protein: CASSDPGGNTG. The CDR3 as a whole reads CASSDPGGNTGQLYF.